The 16 T cell receptor beta chains below all came from one sample that was sequenced in a study of cytomegalovirus exposure and HLA in healthy donors. The PCR ran on 60 Vbeta and 13 Jbeta primers. Sequencing used immunoSEQ multiplex PCR; TCRdb keeps in-frame clones, though not all of them. Of approximately 120,000 clones in the sample, 78% were seen once. Specimen: PBMCs. These receptors were collected from a man between 35 and 55 years old in good health and CMV-seronegative.

The chain combines TRBV18 with TRBJ1-6; D gene unclear. CDR1 is KGHSH, CDR2 LQKENI, per germline. V gave up 1 base and J gave up 7 bases, with 5 bases separating them. CDR3 length: 13 residues. The CDR3 spells CASSPLVNSPLHF. CDR3 DNA sequence: TGTGCCAGCTCACCACTCGTAAATTCACCCCTCCACTTT.

V gene TRBV4-3 combines with J gene TRBJ2-5; D might be TRBD2 (6 bases). The J call may be faulty, since TRBJ2-7 better matches the DNA end. The CDR3 extends over 15 amino acids. Germline CDR1 is LGHNA and CDR2 is YSLEER. DNA of the CDR3: TGCGCCAGCAGCCACCTGGTGGAGGGTGCCTACGAGCAGTACTTC. Protein: CASSHLVEGAYEQYF.

Remarks on this clone: The junction does not match germline at one end; this may be a read error. V and J are TRBV7-9 and TRBJ1-5; 8 bases match TRBD1. The CDR3 extends over 14 amino acids. Germline V CDR1 and CDR2: SEHNR, FQNEAQ (reference sequence). CDR3 in DNA: TGTTCCAGCAGCTTTCAACAGGGGGATCAGCCCCAGCATTTT. The encoded protein is CSSSFQQGDQPQHF.

The V call is TRBV7-2, the J call TRBJ1-5, with D maybe TRBD1 (6 bases). The V end was cut by 5 bases, the J end by 2 bases, with 10 bases between. The CDR3 contains 14 residues. Germline V CDR1 and CDR2: SGHTA, FQGNSA. The CDR3 reads CASSANRGNQPQHF. Here the CDR3 DNA reads TGTGCCAGCAGCGCGAACAGGGGCAATCAGCCCCAGCATTTT.

The V gene is TRBV6-5, the J gene TRBJ1-4; the D is unclear. The germline V and J ends were trimmed by 6 bases and 7 bases, with 12 bases remaining between them. In germline, CDR1 is MNHEY, CDR2 SVGAGI. This CDR3 contains 13 residues. CDR3 region: CASRAPGGEKLFF. Here the CDR3 DNA reads TGTGCCAGCAGGGCCCCCGGAGGTGAAAAACTGTTTTTT.

This clone was found a few times. This chain connects TRBV19 to TRBJ2-7, with 8 nucleotides matching TRBD2. CDR1 and CDR2 (germline): LNHDA, SQIVND (reference sequence). This CDR3 comprises 13 residues. Trimming removed 1 base from V and 7 bases from J; junction bases left unmatched: 3. CDR3 protein: CASSIVGGGEQYF. The CDR3 coding sequence is TGTGCCAGTAGTATAGTCGGGGGGGGAGAGCAGTACTTC.

The chain employs TRBV28 and TRBJ2-6; D is possibly TRBD2 (6 bases). Trimming took 3 bases from V and 0 from J, leaving 15 bases between them. The germline V gene encodes CDR1 MDHEN and CDR2 SYDVKM. The CDR3 has 18 residues. CDR3 residues: CASSFVHGRSSGANVLTF. The CDR3 nucleotides are TGTGCCAGCAGTTTTGTTCACGGGAGAAGCTCTGGGGCCAACGTCCTGACTTTC.

This sequence joins TRBV4-3 and TRBJ2-1, with 10 bases identical to TRBD1. Germline loops: CDR1 LGHNA, CDR2 YSLEER. This CDR3 has 15 residues. Losses at the gene ends were 4 bases for V and 0 bases for J; bases not matched to a gene: 0. The chain's CDR3 is CASSRTGGSYNEQFF. As DNA, the CDR3 is TGCGCCAGCAGCCGGACAGGGGGCTCCTACAATGAGCAGTTCTTC.

The rearrangement joins TRBV9 to TRBJ1-6; 7 nucleotides align to TRBD1. CDR1 and CDR2 from the germline V gene are SGDLS and YYNGEE. V lost 4 bases and J lost 8; bases outside the gene matches: 9. The CDR3 runs to 15 residues. The CDR3 sequence: CASSPPTGLDSPLHF. CDR3 bases: TGTGCCAGCAGCCCCCCGACAGGGTTAGATTCACCCCTCCACTTT. Full variable domain (remainder filled in from reference TRBV9 and TRBJ1-6): DSGVTQTPKHLITATGQRVTLRCSPRSGDLSVYWYQQSLDQGLQFLIQYYNGEERAKGNILERFSAQQFPDLHSELNLSSLELGDSALYFCASSPPTGLDSPLHFGNGTRLTVT.

This clone was seen only a few times. The chain employs TRBV9 and TRBJ2-7; tentative D call: TRBD1 (6 bases). Germline loops: CDR1 SGDLS, CDR2 YYNGEE. The length of the CDR3 is 14 residues. The V gene lost 1 base and the J gene lost 5 bases, with 13 bases spanning the gap. The CDR3 loop is CASSVSGQTHEQYF. The CDR3 nucleotides read TGTGCCAGCAGCGTATCTGGACAGACTCACGAGCAGTACTTC.

The J gene is TRBJ2-1, the V gene TRBV19; a possible D gene is TRBD1 (6 bases). Germline V gene sequence: CDR1 LNHDA, CDR2 SQIVND (reference sequence). This CDR3 is built from 14 residues. V lost 5 bases to trimming and J lost 12 bases, with 20 bases between them. The CDR3 DNA reads as TGTGCCAGTAGTGCAACCACAAGCCCCAGGGGGCAGTTCTTC. It encodes CASSATTSPRGQFF.

CDR3 sequence: CASSAQGSNQPQHF. The CDR3 nucleotides read TGTGCCAGCAGTGCGCAGGGCAGCAATCAGCCCCAGCATTTT. This sequence joins TRBV6-6 and TRBJ1-5, with D perhaps matching TRBD1 (5 bases). In germline, CDR1 is MNHNY, CDR2 SVGAGI (reference sequence). Trimming removed 5 bases at V and 1 base at J, with 9 bases between. The CDR3 has 14 residues.

This chain connects TRBV18 to TRBJ1-1; D ambiguous. The CDR3 loop spans 14 amino acids. Trimming pared 1 base from V and 1 base from J, leaving 7 bases between. CDR1 and CDR2 (germline): KGHSH, LQKENI. For the CDR3, the DNA is TGTGCCAGCTCACCACGCGGGGAGAACACTGAAGCTTTCTTT. Translation gives CASSPRGENTEAFF.

V is TRBV9 and J is TRBJ1-1; D is possibly TRBD1 (5 bases). V lost 0 bases and J 5 bases, leaving 11 bases between the germline ends. The CDR3 has 14 amino acids. Germline assignment: CDR1 SGDLS and CDR2 YYNGEE. The CDR3 region has the DNA TGTGCCAGCAGCGTAGGGGGCCGAGGAACTGAAGCTTTCTTT. Protein: CASSVGGRGTEAFF.

The rearrangement links TRBV4-3 to TRBJ1-1, with TRBD1 matching over 7 bases. CDR1 and CDR2 (germline): LGHNA, YSLEER. This CDR3 comprises 13 residues. V lost 4 bases, J lost 12 bases, and 11 bases stayed unmatched. Here the CDR3 reads CASSPRQGWSPFF. The CDR3 bases are TGCGCCAGCAGCCCTCGACAGGGATGGTCTCCTTTCTTT.

As to this clone: At one end, the junction sequence differs from germline, possibly due to a read error. The rearrangement joins TRBV4-3 to TRBJ2-6; the D gene is possibly TRBD1 (6 bases). CDR1 and CDR2 (germline): LGHNA, YSLEER. The CDR3 covers 16 residues. CDR3 in amino acids: CASSQDRVLGANGLTF. For the CDR3, the DNA is TGCGCCAGCAGCCAAGATCGGGTTCTGGGGGCCAACGGCCTGACTTTC.